This T cell receptor (beta chain) was recorded in a study of cytomegalovirus exposure and HLA in healthy donors (dated by TCRdb to about 2017). With respect to the entire study: An earlier analysis of roughly 610 of the donors reported 276 Gb of sequence data and some 110 million unique TCR beta sequences obtained from about 170 million T cells. Approximately 300 gigabases of sequencing data and 70 million to 95 million unique TCR sequences made up an early release that covered several hundred HLA-typed donors. Of the approximately 400 genotyped donors, approximately 83% fell in the genetic ancestry cluster associated with self-reported Caucasian donors. The study aimed to test whether cataloging public T cell receptors could reveal signatures of past pathogen exposure. The study used immunosequencing to profile the T cell repertoires of around 600 subjects and linked those repertoires to cytomegalovirus serostatus. Besides the first cohort of approximately 710 subjects, a separate validation cohort made up of 120 different subjects was used. The study combined high-throughput TCR immunosequencing, statistical association of individual TCRs with disease status, and machine learning to predict cytomegalovirus infection status. To study patterns of TCR occurrence, a later analysis re-analyzed previously published TCR beta repertoires from several hundred donors and added high-resolution HLA genotyping. In the later analysis, no new phenotypic data were used to find candidate immune exposures; instead, reliance was placed on TCR beta sequences and their occurrence across donors. In an earlier analysis of 587 of the donors, high-throughput TCR beta sequencing was used to judge whether each TCR beta V gene segment behaved as functional or pseudogenic. Donor age, sex, ethnicity and CMV serostatus were collected together with the repertoire data. In a later genetic analysis, genome-wide SNP genotypes for about 65% of the roughly 670 donors were used, and that subset was treated as a discovery cohort. All discovery cohort repertoires had been generated on a single sequencing platform. Both class I and class II loci were covered by HLA typing, at four-digit resolution. The number of donors typed differed by locus, with 629-630 for A, B, C, DRB1 and DQB1, around 560 for DQA1, 600 to 610 for DPA1, and approximately 470 for DPB1. A few DR-DQ haplotypes were handled as single units for association and clustering because linkage in the cohort was strong. Among about 370 genotyped donors of the cohort, an average of approximately 240,000 unique TCR beta nucleotide sequences was sequenced per donor, of which roughly 17% were non-productive. General conclusions and limits of the study: The 87-base-pair reads could not distinguish some IMGT-functional V segments, including TRBV6-2 and TRBV6-3, so those segments were excluded. A total of about 180 TCR beta chains were listed by the study as associated with cytomegalovirus. In an earlier analysis of 587 of the donors, most TCR beta V segments appeared in productive rearrangements about 87% or about 30% of the time, broadly matching IMGT annotations. In a later analysis, several top co-occurrence clusters were reported to appear linked to parvovirus B19, influenza, CMV and Epstein-Barr virus. It was suggested by the authors that the approach could potentially be generalized to other disease states and immunological phenotypes. According to a later analysis, most CMV-associated TCR beta chains appeared to be HLA-restricted, and the HLA associations seemed to be driven largely by CMV exposure. Correlated functional status among segregating V segments might be attributable to linkage disequilibrium, but an unknown experimental factor could not be ruled out. Around 16 rarely observed V segments, including chromosome 9 orphons, were excluded from the earlier analysis of 550 to 700 of the donors because counts were too low. In a later analysis, the rate of TCR association differed among HLA loci, with DRB1 alleles having the most associated TCRs and HLA-C alleles having the fewest. Immune exposure information for the cohort was limited to CMV serostatus. Only TCR beta chains were sequenced in this cohort, and the absence of alpha or paired-chain data limited detectable features. In vitro tests confirmed that a few of the cytomegalovirus-associated TCR beta chains recognize cytomegalovirus antigens. A further reported finding was that TCR beta sequences accurately predicted the HLA-A and HLA-B alleles for most subjects in the first cohort. In a later analysis, 16,951 TCR beta sequences were associated with specific HLA alleles at a false discovery rate of 0.05. Because HLA typing was unavailable for some donors at each locus, only the typed subset was used in association tests. The presence/absence analyses assumed that sequencing depth was roughly uniform across donors, and that assumption may not be true. A later genetic analysis reported fewer N-insertions in productive TCRs among donors in an Asian-associated ancestry cluster than the approximately 670-donor mean. A later analysis found that HLA-associated TCR beta chains were more clonally expanded and had lower generation probabilities than equally common non-associated chains. An association between a missense DCLRE1C variant and V-gene and J-gene trimming of TCR beta chains was found in a later genetic analysis and replicated in an independent cohort. Cytomegalovirus status was reported to be diagnosed by the classifier with high specificity and sensitivity in both the original and validation cohorts. Strong co-occurrence of HLA alleles, especially DR and DQ, made assigning TCR associations to individual alleles difficult. Most TCR sequences were seen in very few donors, while some public TCRs were found in many individuals. A group of highly shared sequence variants was considered likely to be a technical artifact of the sequencing pipeline.

Library preparation was by the immunoSEQ multiplex PCR assay. The multiplex PCR relied on a mix of 60 forward primers for TCR Vbeta segments and 13 reverse primers for TCR Jbeta segments. Amplification of the CDR3 region of rearranged TCR beta genes was performed with a multiplex PCR assay on genomic DNA. The amplified TCR beta libraries were sequenced on the Illumina HiSeq System as 87-base-pair reads. In the original analysis: In a later analysis, some 80 million unique TCR beta chains were counted across the 500 to 850 repertoires, and about 10 million of these chains were shared by at least two donors. A nearest-neighbor algorithm error-corrected the raw reads and collapsed the reads into unique sequences, merging closely related sequences to remove PCR and sequencing errors. To assign V, D and J gene segments, CDR3 sequences were aligned to IMGT reference sequences. For a sequence to be retained, at least a six-nucleotide match to both a V gene segment and a J gene segment was required. Rearrangements were called productive when the CDR3 lacked stop codons and stayed in frame with V and J; all others were non-productive. CDR3 was defined according to IMGT convention as the region running from the second conserved V-encoded cysteine to the conserved J-encoded phenylalanine. The earlier analysis of about 590 of the donors excluded sequences that lacked an unambiguous match to a single V gene segment. An earlier analysis of a few hundred of the donors called V segments functional above 56.7% productive rearrangements and segregating when the between-donor standard deviation exceeded 5%. A statistical classification framework was developed to diagnose cytomegalovirus status using the catalog of TCR beta chain sequences. In a later analysis, TCR nucleotide sequences were compared against IMGT/GENE-DB human TR gene sequences so that V and J genes could be assigned. In a later analysis, CDR3 sequences and most-parsimonious VDJ recombination scenarios were assigned using the TCRdist pipeline. A later analysis defined each TCR beta chain by its CDR3 amino acid sequence plus V-gene family, and excluded reads lacking a unique V-gene family. As a way to deal with suspected cross-contamination and a sequencing artifact, a later analysis dropped 450 to 600 nucleotide sequences that were highly shared and had low generation probability. In a later analysis, a clonal expansion index was calculated for each public chain from normalized within-repertoire ranks of inferred template counts. In a later analysis, generation probabilities were computed with a VDJ recombination model fitted to out-of-frame rearrangements, and the resulting probabilities were checked against IGoR. Hypergeometric tests were used in a later analysis to score TCR-TCR, TCR-HLA and TCR-CMV co-occurrence, with a repertoire-size bias correction applied to the TCR pairs. To estimate false discovery rates, a later analysis permuted the HLA or CMV assignments 20 times. In a later analysis, co-occurring TCRs were grouped using DBSCAN, and TCRdist sequence similarity was added for clustering within HLA-allele-positive subsets. Repertoires with fewer than 30,000 or more than 120,000 public chains were left out of co-occurrence clustering, as were about 5 repertoires with anomalous nucleotide sharing. The clones in this table, taken by TCRdb from immuneACCESS, are in-frame only. Not every clone is retained; where verified, under half of the shortfall comes from an unresolved V gene, and the cause of the rest is unknown. Clone size and V and J calls were adopted from that table, with D and trimming inferred from the DNA. Present in this sample are approximately 190,000 clones, 10% to 15% of which were seen just once. The ten top clones hold approximately 8.3% of the sample.

On this clone: Its antigen is still unknown. No base quality values were provided; no much bigger clone lies one nucleotide off.

The cohort consisted of 600 to 750 healthy bone marrow donors. At the time of sampling, all cohort members were nominally healthy, though unrecorded immune exposures were likely present. The donor was CMV seropositive and was included in the group of 250 to 300 seropositive cohort members. A peripheral blood sample was collected from each donor, and TCR beta sequencing was performed on peripheral blood mononuclear cells. The Qiagen DNeasy Blood Extraction Kit was used to extract genomic DNA from the blood cell samples. Taken from cysteine to phenylalanine, the CDR3 has 15 residues. Only CDR3 DNA remains: 45 bases, in frame from the first base. Taken from the germline V gene, the CDR1 and CDR2 loops are MDHEN and SYDVKM. The junction carries 16 bases between V and J, which are trimmed by 6 bases and 4 bases respectively.

This chain joins TRBV28 to TRBJ1-5; the D segment cannot be called with confidence. Sequencing used PBMCs. The source is a man aged 50 to 59 in good health and CMV-seropositive. CDR3 sequence: CASSPGWTQNQPQHF. The nucleotides read TGTGCCAGCAGCCCCGGTTGGACTCAAAATCAGCCCCAGCATTTT. Outside the CDR3, residues come from the reference TRBV28 and TRBJ1-5 proteins, so the full variable domain is: DVKVTQSSRYLVKRTGEKVFLECVQDMDHENMFWYRQDPGLGLRLIYFSYDVKMKEKGDIPEGYSVSREKKERFSLILESASTNQTSMYLCASSPGWTQNQPQHFGDGTRLSIL.